The 5 T cell receptor beta chains below come from one sample, sequenced in a study of blood T cell repertoires in COVID-19. Measured with immunoSEQ multiplex PCR; TCRdb has only the in-frame clones, and not every one. The repertoire holds about 100,000 clones, around 87% seen once, with 11% in the top ten. Sequencing input: peripheral blood. Receptors were obtained from a woman aged 25-40 years with acute or convalescent COVID-19.

This clone was observed a handful of times. The V gene is TRBV11-1, the J gene TRBJ2-2; no clear D gene. The CDR3 is 14 residues long. V was cut by 4 bases and J by 5 bases, with 11 bases left in between. Germline CDR1 SGHAT, CDR2 FQDESV (reference sequence). The CDR3 DNA sequence: TGTGCCAGCAGCTCCCAATCACTGACCGGGGAGCTGTTTTTT. Protein sequence: CASSSQSLTGELFF.

The V gene is TRBV11-2, the J gene TRBJ1-3, with TRBD1 as a possible D gene (6 bases). In germline, CDR1 is SGHAT, CDR2 FQNNGV. This CDR3 is 14 amino acids long. The V gene lost 10 bases and the J gene lost 3 bases, with 16 bases spanning the gap. The DNA for the CDR3 is TGTGCCACCCTGAGCGGACAGATTGGAAACACCATATATTTT. Amino acid sequence: CATLSGQIGNTIYF. Combining the CDR3 with reference TRBV11-2 and TRBJ1-3 gives the whole variable domain EAGVAQSPRYKIIEKRQSVAFWCNPISGHATLYWYQQILGQGPKLLIQFQNNGVVDDSQLPKDRFSAERLKGVDSTLKIQPAKLEDSAVYLCATLSGQIGNTIYFGEGSWLTVV.

The chain is built from TRBV25-1 and TRBJ1-3; D is unresolved. With 7 bases removed from V and 0 bases from J, the gap between germline ends came to 7 bases. Germline CDR1 and CDR2: MGHDK and SYGVNS. CDR3 size: 13 residues. The CDR3 DNA is TGTGCCAGCACCCGCAGCTCTGGAAACACCATATATTTT. Its translation is CASTRSSGNTIYF.

In its sample, this clone was seen once. The chain couples TRBV2 to TRBJ1-2; 8 nucleotides match TRBD1. This CDR3 comprises 15 residues. Germline assignment: CDR1 SNHLY and CDR2 FYNNEI. V dropped 7 bases and J dropped 6; count of bases not matched to a gene: 13. The CDR3 DNA is TGTGCCAGCACCCGAGCCCAGGGGGCGTTCGATGGCTACACCTTC. It is translated as CASTRAQGAFDGYTF.

J is TRBJ2-3 and V is TRBV15; TRBD1 matches 10 bases. This CDR3 comprises 16 residues. Per the germline V gene, CDR1 is LNHNV and CDR2 is YYDKDF (reference sequence). Trimming removed 4 bases from V and 3 bases from J; junction bases left unmatched: 7. CDR3 residues: CATSMGGQGRTDTQYF. The CDR3 region has the DNA TGTGCCACCAGCATGGGGGGACAGGGGAGGACAGATACGCAGTATTTT.